This T cell receptor (beta chain) was captured in a study of cytomegalovirus exposure and HLA in healthy donors. PCR was performed using 60 Vbeta and 13 Jbeta primers. Method: immunoSEQ multiplex PCR; TCRdb's copy keeps in-frame clones and lacks some. Seen here are about 250,000 clones, 70% to 90% observed once, and the top ten hold 0.2% to 0.25%. Per the germline V gene, CDR1 is SGHVS and CDR2 is FNYEAQ. J was trimmed by 6 bases and V by 1 base; bases with no gene match: 8. This CDR3 contains 15 residues. Material: PBMCs. The V gene is TRBV7-6, the J gene TRBJ1-2; TRBD1 agrees at 7 bases. This sequence originates from a girl aged 2 to 10 in good health and CMV-seronegative. The CDR3, as DNA: TGTGCCAGCAGCTTAGAGGTCGGAGGGGGCGATGGCTACACCTTC. Translating gives CASSLEVGGGDGYTF.